The 13 T cell receptor beta chains below were found in one sample sequenced in a study of T cells in women clearing cervical HPV infection. Measured with immunoSEQ multiplex PCR; TCRdb has only the in-frame clones, and not every one. The repertoire shows roughly 20,000 clones; the top ten hold approximately 5.2%. The sample consisted of blood buffy coat. Receptors were obtained from a woman between 18 and 75 years old with a cervical HPV16 infection that either progressed to CIN3+ or cleared (not recorded which).

Concerning this clone: The read falls 3 residues short of the CDR3 end, and the missing part is taken from the germline J gene. The rearrangement uses TRBV2 and TRBJ2-3, with 11 positions matching TRBD2. The trim removed 7 bases at V and 2 bases at J, leaving 11 bases unmatched. The CDR3 consists of 17 residues. Germline V gene sequence: CDR1 SNHLY, CDR2 FYNNEI. The sequenced part of the CDR3 DNA is TGTGCCAGCACGGGACTAGCGGTGAACACCATCACAGATACG. Protein product: CASTGLAVNTITDT. The CDR3 as a whole reads CASTGLAVNTITDTQYF. The whole variable domain, filled in from reference TRBV2 and TRBJ2-3, reads EPEVTQTPSHQVTQMGQEVILRCVPISNHLYFYWYRQILGQKVEFLVSFYNNEISEKSEIFDDQFSVERPDGSNFTLKIRSTKLEDSAMYFCASTGLAVNTITDTQYFGPGTRLTVL.

Points on this clone: The read ends 3 residues early relative to the CDR3; the germline J gene fills the gap. V is TRBV20-1 and J is TRBJ2-2; 10 nucleotides match TRBD2. The CDR3 loop spans 16 amino acids. After removal of 6 bases from V and 5 bases from J, the junction contained 12 bases not matched to a gene. Per the germline V gene, CDR1 is DFQATT and CDR2 is SNEGSKA (reference sequence). The CDR3 DNA, read in part, is TGCAGTGCAATGGGAGCGGGGGGGCAGTTGACCGGGGAG. It specifies CSAMGAGGQLTGE. The complete CDR3 reads CSAMGAGGQLTGELFF.

Comment on this clone: The observed sequence ends 3 residues before the CDR3 terminus, with the missing tail filled in from the germline J gene. The J gene is TRBJ2-3, the V gene TRBV5-6; 9 positions agree with TRBD2. The germline gives CDR1 SGHDT, CDR2 YYEEEE. The CDR3 length is 15 residues. The J segment lost 6 bases and the V segment lost 1 base, leaving 6 bases of the junction unmatched. The CDR3 DNA, read in part, is TGTGCCAGCAGCTTGTTCCAGCGGGGGGTGGATACG. It specifies CASSLFQRGVDT. The full CDR3 is CASSLFQRGVDTQYF.

Note on this clone: Read data end 3 residues before the CDR3 end; the end is taken from the germline J gene. The genes are TRBV20-1 and TRBJ1-6, with TRBD1 matching over 7 bases. This CDR3 is built from 13 residues. The V and J ends lost 6 bases and 10 bases, in that order; junction bases with no gene match: 9. Germline CDR1 DFQATT, CDR2 SNEGSKA (reference sequence). The part of the CDR3 DNA that was read is TGCAGTGCCCCTGGGCAGGGGGTATCACCC. It codes for CSAPGQGVSP. The entire CDR3 is CSAPGQGVSPLHF.

Details on this clone: A read error may produce the germline difference seen at one junction end. The CDR3 goes on 3 residues after the read ends, and that part is filled in from the germline J gene. This chain connects TRBV4-2 to TRBJ2-5; 8 bases align to TRBD1. This CDR3 comprises 15 residues. CDR1 and CDR2 from the germline V gene are LGHNA and YNFKEQ. The sequenced CDR3 bases are TGCGCCAGCAGCCAAGGCCGGACAGGGTCAGAGACC. Translating it yields CASSQGRTGSET. The whole CDR3 protein is CASSQGRTGSETQYF.

As regards this clone: The read finishes 3 residues shy of the CDR3 end, and the germline J gene is used to complete it. Distinct nucleotide sequences in the sample also encode this CDR3. The rearrangement joins TRBV5-6 to TRBJ1-3, with D possibly matching TRBD1 (5 bases). The CDR3 is 15 amino acids. V lost 3 bases and J lost 7, with 17 bases in between. From germline, CDR1 is SGHDT and CDR2 YYEEEE. The sequenced part of the CDR3 DNA is TGTGCCAGCAGCTCTCCAACTGAACGGGGGAACACC. Its translation is CASSSPTERGNT. From start to end, the CDR3 is CASSSPTERGNTIYF. Looking up the rest from reference TRBV5-6 and TRBJ1-3 gives the full variable domain: DAGVTQSPTHLIKTRGQQVTLRCSPKSGHDTVSWYQQALGQGPQFIFQYYEEEERQRGNFPDRFSGHQFPNYSSELNVNALLLGDSALYLCASSSPTERGNTIYFGEGSWLTVV.

CDR3 loop: CASSDWSGGETQYF. The sequenced CDR3 bases are TGTGCCAGCAGCGATTGGAGCGGGGGAGAGACG. The chain is built from TRBV7-9 and TRBJ2-3; TRBD2 matches 8 bases. The sequence runs out 3 residues before the end of the CDR3; the remainder is reconstructed from the germline J gene. The CDR3 spans 14 residues. In germline, CDR1 is SEHNR, CDR2 FQNEAQ (reference sequence).

This clone registers medium-sized by frequency. The read ends 3 residues shy of where the CDR3 ends; the end is completed using the germline J gene. The gene calls are TRBV18 and TRBJ2-5; D is uncertain. Trimming shortened V by 3 bases and J by 3 bases, and 14 bases separated the two germline ends. The CDR3 sequence is 15 residues long. Germline CDR1 is KGHSH and CDR2 is LQKENI. The DNA read from the CDR3 is TGTGCCAGCTCACCCCCCCTCAGGTTTAAAGAGACC. It yields the protein CASSPPLRFKET. The full-length CDR3 reads as CASSPPLRFKETQYF. The variable domain in full, completed from reference TRBV18 and TRBJ2-5, reads NAGVMQNPRHLVRRRGQEARLRCSPMKGHSHVYWYRQLPEEGLKFMVYLQKENIIDESGMPKERFSAEFPKEGPSILRIQQVVRGDSAAYFCASSPPLRFKETQYFGPGTRLLVL.

A word on this clone: The read comes to an end 3 residues before the CDR3 does, leaving the germline J gene to fill in the end. V gene TRBV7-9 combines with J gene TRBJ2-3; a weak D match, TRBD2 (5 bases). V lost 3 bases to trimming and J lost 4 bases, with 11 bases between them. The CDR3 is made up of 14 amino acids. The V gene's germline CDR1 is SEHNR and CDR2 FQNEAQ (reference sequence). The CDR3 loop reads CASSFKDSPDTQYF. CDR3 DNA, as far as it was read: TGTGCCAGCAGCTTTAAGGACTCTCCAGATACG.

Worth noting for this clone: The read gets to within 3 residues of the CDR3 end, and the germline J gene fills in the rest. The rearrangement joins TRBV7-9 to TRBJ2-7; a weak D match, TRBD2 (5 bases). Germline loops: CDR1 SEHNR, CDR2 FQNEAQ (reference sequence). Trimming took off 5 bases at V and 2 bases at J, with 10 bases between the two ends. This CDR3 comprises 13 residues. The sequenced CDR3 bases are TGTGCCAGCAGCCCCGGGGTCGCCTACGAG. Protein: CASSPGVAYE. The entire CDR3 protein reads CASSPGVAYEQYF.

Concerning this clone: At one boundary the junction diverges from the germline segment, which might be a read error. The read gets to within 3 residues of the CDR3 end, and the germline J gene fills in the rest. The identical CDR3 is also encoded by other nucleotide sequences in the sample. J is TRBJ1-3 and V is TRBV5-1; possible D gene TRBD1, 5 bases. The CDR3 contains 14 residues. The germline V gene has CDR1 SGHRS and CDR2 YFSETQ. CDR3 DNA (partial): TGCGCCAGCAGCCCCCCGGGGGACGGAAACACA. This codes for CASSPPGDGNT. The whole CDR3 protein is CASSPPGDGNTIYF.

With regard to this clone: The read halts 3 residues ahead of the CDR3 end, with the missing end drawn from the germline J gene. V usage is TRBV5-6 and J usage is TRBJ2-2, with 9 bases that match TRBD2. V shed 4 bases, J shed 2 bases, and the junction held 3 bases outside the gene matches. This CDR3 region has 15 residues. Germline CDR1 SGHDT, CDR2 YYEEEE. The part of the CDR3 DNA that was read is TGTGCCAGCAGCCTAGCGGGGACAAACACCGGGGAG. It codes for CASSLAGTNTGE. In full, the CDR3 reads CASSLAGTNTGELFF. The variable domain in full, with the rest retrieved from reference TRBV5-6 and TRBJ2-2, is DAGVTQSPTHLIKTRGQQVTLRCSPKSGHDTVSWYQQALGQGPQFIFQYYEEEERQRGNFPDRFSGHQFPNYSSELNVNALLLGDSALYLCASSLAGTNTGELFFGEGSRLTVL.

About this clone itself: The read terminates 3 residues before the CDR3 end, so the remaining end is supplied by the germline J gene. This chain joins TRBV11-3 and TRBJ2-1, with TRBD2 matching over 8 bases. V shed 2 bases and J 5 bases; nucleotides not matched to a gene: 5. The V gene's germline CDR1 is SGHNT and CDR2 YENEEA. The CDR3 sequence is 15 residues long. The CDR3 sequence is CASSLFAGGHNEQFF. The sequenced CDR3 bases are TGTGCCAGCAGCTTATTTGCGGGGGGTCACAATGAG.